This T cell receptor beta chain was recovered during a study of beta chain features in type 1 diabetes. With regard to this clone: Its target is unknown.

Trimming took 0 bases from V and 9 from J, leaving 11 bases between them. The germline CDR1 and CDR2 sequences are ENHRY and SYGVKD. There are 13 residues in the CDR3. Reverse transcription of all isolated RNA meant that expressed TCRB transcripts were sequenced. Sequencing used immunoSEQ multiplex PCR; TCRdb keeps in-frame clones, though not all of them. The sample has hundreds of thousands of clones, around a sixth seen once; the top ten hold about 0.097%. Overall study results and limits: Patients with type 1 diabetes showed fewer VDJ junction insertions and more deletions.

Specimen: naive CD4+ T cells from blood. This sequence joins TRBV10-3 and TRBJ1-1; weak D call: TRBD1 (5 bases). The origin of this receptor is a man younger than 35 in good health. CDR3 amino acids: CAISESPGGKAFF. In DNA, the CDR3 is TGTGCCATCAGTGAGTCGCCCGGGGGGAAAGCTTTCTTT.